The rows below give T cell receptor beta chains drawn from one sample of a study of OX40 agonist ivuxolimab in advanced cancers. Assay used: immunoSEQ multiplex PCR; TCRdb lists only in-frame clones, some missing. The sample lists around 79,000 clones; 86% were seen once. This specimen consisted of CD4+ or CD8+ T cells sorted from blood, obtained in a trial of the OX40 agonist ivuxolimab. The receptors shown here come from an adult with an advanced solid tumor such as melanoma, head and neck, liver or kidney cancer. Both conserved end residues are part of each CDR3. Some rows mark clone size as missing; the rest say once, few, many or name a class of expanded clone.

clone_size v_call cdr3_aa
. TRBV7-2 CASSLIGGRAGGGETQYF
. TRBV6-1 CASTEGPFSGNTIYF
few TRBV7-9 CASSLGNSYNEQFF
. TRBV28 CASSSPGTPRSYEQYF
. TRBV1 CTSSATSGSYNEQFF
. TRBV5-4 CASSLDNYEQYF
. TRBV7-9 CASSLVGTGVEEYF
. TRBV2 CASSSGQLRHQPQHF
. TRBV19 CASIADTIYF
. TRBV28 CASSPLGGRNQPQHF